This T cell receptor beta chain was recovered during a study of blood T cell repertoires in COVID-19. Germline CDR1 reads MNHEY; CDR2 reads SMNVEV (reference sequence). The CDR3 spans 14 residues. Trimming took 6 bases from V and 4 from J, leaving 16 bases between them. As originally analysed: Amplification with reference gene primers provided the estimates of nucleated cell counts. Generated by immunoSEQ multiplex PCR, the TCRdb table keeps only in-frame clones and is missing some. Clone size and V and J calls were adopted from that table, with D and trimming inferred from the DNA. The sample records roughly 72,000 clones, about four fifths being singletons. By its share, this clone is medium-sized.

The TCR comes from an elderly woman with active or convalescent COVID-19. The sample comprised peripheral blood. V is TRBV27 and J is TRBJ2-7; perhaps TRBD1 as D (6 bases). CDR3 loop: CASSPPGHRYEQYF. DNA for the CDR3: TGTGCCAGCAGCCCCCCGGGACACCGATACGAGCAGTACTTC.